The 26 T cell receptor beta chains reported below all come from one sample, sequenced in a study of cytomegalovirus exposure and HLA in healthy donors. With 60 Vbeta and 13 Jbeta primers, the PCR was carried out. Using immunoSEQ multiplex PCR, the repertoire was profiled, and TCRdb retains in-frame clones only, with some absent. The data contain about 170,000 clones, around 77% of them singletons. Material: PBMCs. These TCRs come from a woman in her 30s in good health and CMV-seropositive.

CDR3 nucleotides: TGTGCCTGGAGCTTGGGGGGGGCGTTTGGCTACACCTTC. The encoded protein is CAWSLGGAFGYTF. The chain is built from TRBV30 and TRBJ1-2; a possible D gene is TRBD1 (6 bases). CDR1 and CDR2 (germline): GTSNPN, SVGIG (reference sequence). This CDR3 comprises 13 residues. V gave up 3 bases and J gave up 7 bases, with 15 bases separating them.

The chain employs TRBV7-6 and TRBJ1-2, with unresolved D. CDR3 length equals 14 residues. Trimming took off 0 bases at V and 2 bases at J, with 7 bases between the two ends. Germline V gene sequence: CDR1 SGHVS, CDR2 FNYEAQ. Written as DNA, the CDR3 is TGTGCCAGCAGCTTAGCAGGAGGGAACTATGGCTACACCTTC. The encoded protein is CASSLAGGNYGYTF.

The CDR3 sequence is CASSLSLEGYTF. In nucleotides, the CDR3 is TGTGCCAGCAGCTTATCGTTGGAGGGCTACACCTTC. This chain links TRBV13 with TRBJ1-2; no definite D call. V dropped 2 bases and J dropped 8 bases, with 9 bases sitting between them. The germline gives CDR1 PRHDT, CDR2 FYEKMQ (reference sequence). CDR3 length: 12 amino acids.

The chain has TRBV7-9 and TRBJ2-7, with 7 bases identical to TRBD1. Germline trimming cut 7 bases from V and 7 bases from J; bases unmatched to any gene: 13. Germline V CDR1 and CDR2: SEHNR, FQNEAQ (reference sequence). CDR3 length: 14 amino acids. This CDR3 is CASNPPTGQWEQYF. CDR3 in DNA: TGTGCCAGCAACCCACCGACAGGGCAATGGGAGCAGTACTTC.

This chain links TRBV10-3 with TRBJ1-6; 7 bases agree with TRBD1. Germline CDR1 reads ENHRY; CDR2 reads SYGVKD. Trimming took 4 bases from V and 7 from J; bases not matched to a gene: 7. The CDR3 spans 15 residues. The CDR3 spells CAISASGTVNSPLHF. The CDR3 DNA sequence: TGTGCCATCAGTGCCTCCGGGACAGTCAATTCACCCCTCCACTTT.

The V gene is TRBV6-5, the J gene TRBJ1-4; possibly TRBD1 for D (5 bases). The ends were cut back, 8 bases at V and 0 bases at J, with 13 bases in the middle. Germline values: CDR1 MNHEY, CDR2 SVGAGI. The CDR3 has 15 residues. CDR3 region: CASGPVGATNEKLFF. The CDR3 DNA reads as TGTGCCAGCGGCCCGGTAGGGGCAACTAATGAAAAACTGTTTTTT.

The J gene is TRBJ1-1, the V gene TRBV9; no clear D. The CDR3 length is 16 residues. Per the germline V gene, CDR1 is SGDLS and CDR2 is YYNGEE. The ends were cut back, 0 bases at V and 3 bases at J, with 15 bases in the middle. CDR3 coding DNA: TGTGCCAGCAGCGTAGCGGGGTACGGGGTCTACACTGAAGCTTTCTTT. Its translation: CASSVAGYGVYTEAFF.

This clone was counted once. J is TRBJ1-1 and V is TRBV27, with D unclear. With 7 bases removed from V and 4 bases from J, the gap between germline ends came to 10 bases. Germline V gene data show CDR1 as MNHEY and CDR2 as SMNVEV (reference sequence). The CDR3 contains 12 residues. CDR3 amino acids: CASKRVGTEAFF. The CDR3 DNA is TGTGCCAGCAAGAGGGTGGGCACTGAAGCTTTCTTT.

This chain connects TRBV28 to TRBJ2-2; D call uncertain. The CDR3 is 14 residues long. The V gene's germline CDR1 is MDHEN and CDR2 SYDVKM. V was trimmed by 7 bases and J by 1 base, leaving 10 bases between them. DNA of the CDR3: TGTGCCAGCACCTCGCAGCGGAACACCGGGGAGCTGTTTTTT. It yields the protein CASTSQRNTGELFF.

The genes are TRBV6-5 and TRBJ2-2; maybe TRBD1 (5 bases). The germline V and J ends were trimmed by 6 bases and 5 bases, with 16 bases remaining between them. This CDR3 is 15 amino acids long. CDR1 and CDR2 from the germline V gene are MNHEY and SVGAGI. The CDR3 reads CASSSLRVLTGELFF. The CDR3 DNA is TGTGCCAGCAGCTCGCTCAGGGTATTGACCGGGGAGCTGTTTTTT.

V usage is TRBV11-2 and J usage is TRBJ2-7; TRBD2 matches 9 bases. The CDR3 covers 15 residues. Germline assignment: CDR1 SGHAT and CDR2 FQNNGV. Losses at the gene ends were 5 bases for V and 0 bases for J; bases not matched to a gene: 5. The CDR3 loop is CASSGTSYGSYEQYF. CDR3 DNA: TGTGCCAGCAGCGGGACTAGCTACGGCTCCTACGAGCAGTACTTC. The full variable domain, rest sourced from reference TRBV11-2 and TRBJ2-7, is EAGVAQSPRYKIIEKRQSVAFWCNPISGHATLYWYQQILGQGPKLLIQFQNNGVVDDSQLPKDRFSAERLKGVDSTLKIQPAKLEDSAVYLCASSGTSYGSYEQYFGPGTRLTVT.

The rearrangement links TRBV7-8 to TRBJ2-7; unclear D gene. Per the germline V gene, CDR1 is SGHVS and CDR2 is FQNEAQ. V lost 1 base to trimming and J lost 3 bases, with 16 bases between them. This CDR3 comprises 16 residues. The CDR3 reads CASSLVRRGRDYEQYF. CDR3 DNA sequence: TGTGCCAGCAGCTTAGTTCGGCGCGGTAGAGACTACGAGCAGTACTTC.

The CDR3 DNA reads TGTGCCAGCAGTCTTGACAGGGTTAATGAAAAACTGTTTTTT. Residues: CASSLDRVNEKLFF. The V call is TRBV28, the J call TRBJ1-4, with 7 positions matching TRBD1. The V and J ends lost 5 bases and 4 bases, in that order; junction bases with no gene match: 4. Germline V CDR1 and CDR2: MDHEN, SYDVKM. CDR3 length: 14 residues.

This clone was recorded a few times. The DNA for the CDR3 is TGCGCCAGCAGCTTGGCCGGGGCGGGGGAGGGCCGGGGGGTTGACCAGTTCTTC. This codes for CASSLAGAGEGRGVDQFF. The rearrangement uses TRBV5-1 and TRBJ2-1; the match to TRBD2 covers 7 bases. The CDR3 is 18 residues long. V gave up 0 bases and J gave up 13 bases; unmatched junction bases: 22. The germline CDR1 and CDR2 sequences are SGHRS and YFSETQ.

This clone came up once. V is TRBV5-1 and J is TRBJ2-7; D may be TRBD1 (6 bases). The germline V gene has CDR1 SGHRS and CDR2 YFSETQ. CDR3 length equals 15 residues. V shed 2 bases and J shed 3 bases, with 15 bases lying between them. CDR3 bases: TGCGCCAGCAGCTTAACCGGGACATCCTACTACGAGCAGTACTTC. Protein sequence: CASSLTGTSYYEQYF.

The rearrangement uses TRBV5-1 and TRBJ1-1, with D possibly TRBD1 on 6 matching bases. V dropped 4 bases and J dropped 0 bases, with 13 bases sitting between them. This CDR3 region has 15 residues. In germline, CDR1 is SGHRS, CDR2 YFSETQ. CDR3 loop: CASSLEGGVNTEAFF. DNA for the CDR3: TGCGCCAGCAGCCTTGAAGGGGGAGTGAACACTGAAGCTTTCTTT.

The V and J genes are TRBV9 and TRBJ2-5; D is possibly TRBD2 (7 bases). Trimming pared 0 bases from V and 6 bases from J, leaving 18 bases between. This CDR3 has 16 amino acids. Per germline, CDR1 SGDLS and CDR2 YYNGEE. CDR3 sequence (DNA): TGTGCCAGCAGCGTAGGGGCCGGGGGGCCTAGCAAGACCCAGTACTTC. Translation gives CASSVGAGGPSKTQYF.

The chain recombines TRBV4-3 with TRBJ2-3, with D maybe TRBD2 (7 bases). The V end lost 0 bases, the J end lost 3 bases, and 10 bases lay between the germline ends. Looked up from germline, CDR1 is LGHNA and CDR2 is YSLEER. The CDR3 loop spans 15 amino acids. CDR3 DNA: TGCGCCAGCAGCCAAGAGGGGGGGCGAACAGATACGCAGTATTTT. Protein: CASSQEGGRTDTQYF.

The J gene is TRBJ2-7, the V gene TRBV6-5, with D possibly TRBD1 on 5 matching bases. The CDR3 loop spans 14 amino acids. The V end was cut by 2 bases, the J end by 3 bases, with 11 bases between. Germline CDR1 and CDR2: MNHEY and SVGAGI. The CDR3 loop reads CASSYLDNRYEQYF. CDR3 sequence (DNA): TGTGCCAGCAGTTACCTGGACAACCGCTACGAGCAGTACTTC.

The chain joins TRBV28 to TRBJ1-3; weak D call: TRBD1 (6 bases). The germline gives CDR1 MDHEN, CDR2 SYDVKM. V was trimmed by 2 bases and J by 2 bases, leaving 10 bases between them. The CDR3 is 15 residues long. The DNA for the CDR3 is TGTGCCAGCAGTTTAGCGGGGGCGCCTGGAAACACCATATATTTT. Translation gives CASSLAGAPGNTIYF.

V gene TRBV7-9 combines with J gene TRBJ2-7; 9 bases are a match to TRBD1. The CDR3 has 16 amino acids. V shed 3 bases and J 5 bases; nucleotides not matched to a gene: 11. Germline V gene sequence: CDR1 SEHNR, CDR2 FQNEAQ (reference sequence). CDR3 loop: CASSFRPGQGINEQYF. The CDR3, as DNA: TGTGCCAGCAGCTTCAGACCGGGACAGGGCATCAACGAGCAGTACTTC.

The genes are TRBV18 and TRBJ1-1; TRBD1 agrees at 8 bases. This CDR3 spans 14 amino acids. CDR1 and CDR2 from the germline V gene are KGHSH and LQKENI. J lost 7 bases, V lost 6 bases, and 10 bases had no gene match. CDR3 bases: TGTGCCAGCTCCCCAGCACAGGGGGAGTTTGAAGCTTTCTTT. Its protein is CASSPAQGEFEAFF.

The chain employs TRBV7-2 and TRBJ2-7; D might be TRBD1 (7 bases). Germline V gene lookup returns CDR1 SGHTA and CDR2 FQGNSA. The CDR3 length is 14 residues. V lost 6 bases to trimming and J lost 0 bases, with 12 bases between them. The CDR3 spells CASREGQSSYEQYF. CDR3 DNA sequence: TGTGCCAGCAGGGAGGGACAGAGCTCCTACGAGCAGTACTTC.

This rearrangement joins TRBV4-3 to TRBJ1-3; 7 nucleotides agree with TRBD1. Trimming took 3 bases from V and 4 from J; bases not matched to a gene: 9. Looked up from germline, CDR1 is LGHNA and CDR2 is YSLEER. The CDR3 covers 16 residues. The CDR3 sequence is CASSQTSRGLGNTIYF. The CDR3, as DNA: TGCGCCAGCAGCCAGACTTCTAGGGGGCTCGGAAACACCATATATTTT.

This chain links TRBV10-2 with TRBJ1-1; D gene unclear. Germline values: CDR1 WSHSY, CDR2 SAAADI. The CDR3 runs to 13 residues. Trimming left V 5 bases short and J 5 bases short, with 12 bases between. CDR3 coding DNA: TGCGCCAGCAGTTATTCTATACGGACTGAAGCTTTCTTT. This gives the protein CASSYSIRTEAFF.

The rearrangement uses TRBV9 and TRBJ1-2; TRBD1 might be the D (6 bases). Germline CDR1 is SGDLS and CDR2 is YYNGEE. The germline V and J ends were trimmed by 4 bases and 4 bases, with 17 bases remaining between them. The CDR3 sequence is 15 residues long. CDR3 sequence reads: CASSPIPGELYGYTF. The CDR3, as DNA: TGTGCCAGCAGCCCCATCCCAGGGGAACTCTATGGCTACACCTTC.